This T cell receptor (beta chain) was obtained from a study of blood T cells in healthy people across ages. The wider study: For every two T cells, template switching captured about one barcoded beta molecule. Findings and caveats of the study: Long-lived donors carried more naive CD4+ cells and greater diversity than aged donors.

This clonotype has only one observation. Its antigen is not known. The germline gene is not matched at one end of the junction; a read error may be the cause. Germline lookup yields CDR1 SEHNR and CDR2 FQNEAQ (reference sequence). CDR3 size: 14 residues. Combining a sample-barcoded 5' primer with a J-beta primer mix, a second PCR ran for about 7 to 11 cycles. All samples gave at least 2.5 million CDR3-containing paired-end reads. One entry per CDR3 protein results from TCRdb running MiXCR on the 5' RACE reads. The table records some 1.5 million distinct CDR3 sequences, 35% to 45% of them present only once.

The TCR sequence derives from a woman aged 18-35 years in good health. The specimen was blood. The rearrangement links TRBV7-9 to TRBJ2-1, with D tentatively TRBD1 or TRBD2 (5 bases each). CDR3 sequence reads: CASPRDGPYNGQFF. The CDR3 DNA reads as TGTGCCAGCCCAAGGGACGGACCCTACAATGGGCAGTTCTTC.